These 15 T cell receptor beta chains originate from one sample sequenced in a study of T cells in Graves' hyperthyroidism and ophthalmopathy. Using RNA transcripts as the source, TCR beta CDR3 regions were amplified. First-round RT-PCR targeting the TCR CDR3 was performed with the HTBI primer set. TCRdb re-called the multiplex PCR reads through MiXCR, storing one row per CDR3 protein. Among around 500,000 distinct CDR3 sequences, 14% were seen once, and the ten largest hold approximately 15%. The sequenced sample consisted of blood. These receptors were collected from a woman between 35 and 50 years old with Graves' hyperthyroidism.

This clonotype showed up many times. The chain links TRBV7-9 to TRBJ2-7; 8 bases agree with TRBD2. Germline V lookup: CDR1 SEHNR, CDR2 FQNEAQ (reference sequence). V shed 4 bases, J shed 0 bases, and the junction held 8 bases outside the gene matches. This CDR3 is 16 amino acids long. The CDR3 nucleotides are TGTGCCAGCAGCTCCACGGGAGGGGCACGCTCCTACGAGCAGTACTTC. Translating it yields CASSSTGGARSYEQYF. Full variable domain (missing parts from reference TRBV7-9 and TRBJ2-7): DTGVSQNPRHKITKRGQNVTFRCDPISEHNRLYWYRQTLGQGPEFLTYFQNEAQLEKSRLLSDRFSAERPKGSFSTLEIQRTEQGDSAMYLCASSSTGGARSYEQYFGPGTRLTVT.

This clonotype was seen a handful of times. The V gene is TRBV20-1, the J gene TRBJ2-1; 11 nucleotides line up with TRBD2. J was trimmed by 2 bases and V by 1 base; bases with no gene match: 7. The CDR3 consists of 17 residues. CDR1 is DFQATT and CDR2 is SNEGSKA in the germline V gene (reference sequence). The CDR3 spells CSARGPTSGSAYNEQFF. In nucleotides, the CDR3 is TGCAGTGCTAGAGGCCCAACTAGCGGGAGCGCCTACAATGAGCAGTTCTTC.

The rearrangement links TRBV6-1 to TRBJ1-1; 7 bases are a match to TRBD1. Looked up from germline, CDR1 is MNHNS and CDR2 is SASEGT. V was clipped by 7 bases and J by 0 bases; unmatched bases: 5. The CDR3 runs to 14 residues. CDR3 region: CASTSDRVNTEAFF. The DNA of the CDR3 is TGTGCCAGCACCAGCGACAGGGTGAACACTGAAGCTTTCTTT.

This clonotype was seen more than once but under ten times. The chain combines TRBV11-2 with TRBJ2-1, with D possibly matching TRBD2 (5 bases). The V and J ends lost 4 bases and 6 bases respectively, with 7 bases between them. This CDR3 has 12 residues. CDR1 SGHAT and CDR2 FQNNGV come from the germline V gene. CDR3 amino acids: CASSSEGNEQFF. DNA of the CDR3: TGTGCCAGCAGCTCAGAGGGCAATGAGCAGTTCTTC.

This clonotype was recorded a few times. This chain connects TRBV12-3 or TRBV12-4 to TRBJ2-7; TRBD2 agrees at 9 bases. The CDR3 extends over 14 amino acids. V was pared by 3 bases and J by 7 bases, with 7 bases of the junction left unmatched. DNA for the CDR3: TGTGCCAGCAGTTTTGTAATAGCGGGAGTAGAGCAGTACTTC. The encoded protein is CASSFVIAGVEQYF.

The table lists this clonotype with many counts. This rearrangement joins TRBV14 to TRBJ2-7; 10 bases line up with TRBD1. The CDR3 sequence is 13 residues long. Per the germline V gene, CDR1 is SGHDN and CDR2 is FVKESK. V was clipped by 3 bases and J by 4 bases; unmatched bases: 0. The CDR3 DNA reads as TGTGCCAGCAGCCAGGACAGGGGGTACGAGCAGTACTTC. Amino acid sequence: CASSQDRGYEQYF.

The chain couples TRBV5-1 to TRBJ1-1; D remains ambiguous. Per germline, CDR1 SGHRS and CDR2 YFSETQ. CDR3 length equals 14 residues. V lost 4 bases, J lost 2 bases, and 12 bases lay in between. CDR3 coding DNA: TGCGCCAGCAGCGGGGTCTTAGAAAACACTGAAGCTTTCTTT. It codes for CASSGVLENTEAFF. The full variable domain, completed using reference TRBV5-1 and TRBJ1-1, is KAGVTQTPRYLIKTRGQQVTLSCSPISGHRSVSWYQQTPGQGLQFLFEYFSETQRNKGNFPGRFSGRQFSNSRSEMNVSTLELGDSALYLCASSGVLENTEAFFGQGTRLTVV.

This clonotype was recorded many times. The V gene is TRBV28, the J gene TRBJ2-7; TRBD1 matches at 11 bases. CDR3 length: 16 residues. Looked up from germline, CDR1 is MDHEN and CDR2 is SYDVKM. V shed 4 bases and J 2 bases; nucleotides not matched to a gene: 7. In nucleotides, the CDR3 is TGTGCCAGCAGTTCCGTGGGACAGGGGGTCCCCTACGAGCAGTACTTC. Translation: CASSSVGQGVPYEQYF.

This clonotype was seen ten or more times. The genes are TRBV3-1 and TRBJ1-6; 7 nucleotides match TRBD1. The CDR3 totals 15 residues. V shed 1 base and J 5 bases; nucleotides not matched to a gene: 2. Germline V CDR1 and CDR2: LGHDT, YNNKEL (reference sequence). The CDR3 loop reads CASSQGQGNNSPLHF. CDR3 sequence (DNA): TGTGCCAGCAGCCAAGGACAGGGAAATAATTCACCCCTCCACTTT.

This clonotype occurred many times. The V gene is TRBV12-3 or TRBV12-4, the J gene TRBJ2-7; no definite D call. The CDR3 sequence is 13 residues long. V lost 0 bases, J lost 4 bases, and 7 bases lay in between. The CDR3 bases are TGTGCCAGCAGTTTAGCCCACCGTTACGAGCAGTACTTC. Translation: CASSLAHRYEQYF.

At least ten counts were recorded for this clonotype. The genes are TRBV2 and TRBJ1-1, with 8 bases identical to TRBD1. V gave up 2 bases and J gave up 2 bases; unmatched junction bases: 7. The germline V gene has CDR1 SNHLY and CDR2 FYNNEI. This CDR3 has 16 residues. CDR3 nucleotides: TGTGCCAGCAGTGAAAGGACAGGGTTTGAAAACACTGAAGCTTTCTTT. Its protein is CASSERTGFENTEAFF.

With regard to this clonotype: A single base separates this from a much larger clone, so it may be a read error. This chain joins TRBV28 and TRBJ2-5; no definite D call. This CDR3 is built from 15 residues. The germline V gene has CDR1 MDHEN and CDR2 SYDVKM. Trimming left V 0 bases short and J 4 bases short, with 12 bases between. The CDR3: CASSLWCPKPETQYF. The CDR3 DNA reads as TGTGCCAGCAGTTTATGGTGCCCAAAGCCAGAGACCCAGTACTTC.

This clonotype was counted many times. This sequence joins TRBV25-1 and TRBJ2-2; TRBD2 is a possible D gene (6 bases). The CDR3 is 15 amino acids. The V gene lost 1 base and the J gene lost 6 bases, with 12 bases spanning the gap. Looked up from germline, CDR1 is MGHDK and CDR2 is SYGVNS. CDR3 region: CASSESLTRAGELFF. In DNA, the CDR3 is TGTGCCAGCAGTGAATCGTTGACTAGGGCCGGGGAGCTGTTTTTT.

The chain links TRBV2 to TRBJ2-6; possible D gene TRBD1, 8 bases. CDR1 is SNHLY, CDR2 FYNNEI, per germline. The CDR3 is 15 amino acids. Trimming left V 6 bases short and J 4 bases short, with 13 bases between. The CDR3 loop is CASSKQGGGANVLTF. CDR3 nucleotide sequence: TGTGCCAGCAGCAAACAGGGGGGGGGGGCCAACGTCCTGACTTTC. Full variable domain (missing parts from reference TRBV2 and TRBJ2-6): EPEVTQTPSHQVTQMGQEVILRCVPISNHLYFYWYRQILGQKVEFLVSFYNNEISEKSEIFDDQFSVERPDGSNFTLKIRSTKLEDSAMYFCASSKQGGGANVLTFGAGSRLTVL.

This sequence joins TRBV7-3 and TRBJ2-7, with 14 positions matching TRBD2. The germline V gene encodes CDR1 SGHTA and CDR2 FQGTGA. Trimming removed 5 bases from V and 6 bases from J; junction bases left unmatched: 6. This CDR3 spans 15 amino acids. The CDR3 nucleotides read TGTGCCAGCAGCCCTGGGACTAGCGGGAGTCTCGAGCAGTACTTC. This sequence encodes CASSPGTSGSLEQYF.